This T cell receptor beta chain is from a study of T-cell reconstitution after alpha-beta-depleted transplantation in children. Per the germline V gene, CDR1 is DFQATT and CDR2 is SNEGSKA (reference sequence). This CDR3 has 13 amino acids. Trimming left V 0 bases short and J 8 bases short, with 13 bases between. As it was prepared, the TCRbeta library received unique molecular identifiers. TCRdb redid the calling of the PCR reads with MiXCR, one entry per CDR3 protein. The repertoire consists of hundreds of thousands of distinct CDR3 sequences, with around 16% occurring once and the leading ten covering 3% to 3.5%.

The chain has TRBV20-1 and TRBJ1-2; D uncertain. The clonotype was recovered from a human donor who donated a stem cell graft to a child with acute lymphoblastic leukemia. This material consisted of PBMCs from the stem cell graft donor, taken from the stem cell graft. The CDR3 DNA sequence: TGCAGTGCTAGAGATCGTCGACTTCGGGGCTACACCTTC. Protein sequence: CSARDRRLRGYTF.